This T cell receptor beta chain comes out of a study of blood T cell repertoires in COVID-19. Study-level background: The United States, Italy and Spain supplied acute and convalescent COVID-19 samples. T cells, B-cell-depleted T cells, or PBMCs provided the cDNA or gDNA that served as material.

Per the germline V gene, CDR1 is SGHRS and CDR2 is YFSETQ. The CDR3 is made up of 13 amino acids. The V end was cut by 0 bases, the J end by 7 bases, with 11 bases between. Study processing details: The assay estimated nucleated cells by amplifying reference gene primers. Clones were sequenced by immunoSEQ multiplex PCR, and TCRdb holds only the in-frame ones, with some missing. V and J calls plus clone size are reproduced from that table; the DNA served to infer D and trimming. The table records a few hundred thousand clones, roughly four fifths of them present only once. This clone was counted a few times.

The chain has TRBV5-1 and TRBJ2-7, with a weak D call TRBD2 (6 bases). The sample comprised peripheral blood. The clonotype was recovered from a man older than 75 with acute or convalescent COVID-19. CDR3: CASSLDGGDEQYF. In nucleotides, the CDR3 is TGCGCCAGCAGCTTGGACGGAGGGGATGAGCAGTACTTC.